This T cell receptor (beta chain) emerged from a study of T cell responses to AZD1222 COVID-19 vaccine. Findings and limits, study-wide: As reported, nearly half of all spike-specific TCRs target variant regions that are unmutated. Without day 14 samples, only post-peak T cell repertoires were studied. Most donors were white British, females outnumbered males, and clonal diversity was possibly underestimated. Across the whole spike, CD4 TCRs peaked at regions 160-218 and 743-854.

In the case of this clone: Its specificity is unknown.

The V gene end was trimmed by 0 bases and the J gene end by 3 bases; junction bases not matched to a gene: 4. This CDR3 contains 15 residues. Germline V gives CDR1 MDHEN, CDR2 SYDVKM. The method was immunoSEQ multiplex PCR; TCRdb's version includes in-frame clones alone and lacks a portion of them. The sample yields approximately 77,000 clones, 80% to 95% seen once. Sequencing was performed on peripheral blood, taken 28 days after the second AZD1222 dose. The chain links TRBV28 to TRBJ2-5; 7 bases line up with TRBD1. The clonotype was recovered from an adult who received the AZD1222 COVID-19 vaccine. The CDR3 loop is CASSLWGTVKETQYF. The CDR3 region has the DNA TGTGCCAGCAGTTTATGGGGGACAGTGAAAGAGACCCAGTACTTC. Full variable domain (missing parts from reference TRBV28 and TRBJ2-5): DVKVTQSSRYLVKRTGEKVFLECVQDMDHENMFWYRQDPGLGLRLIYFSYDVKMKEKGDIPEGYSVSREKKERFSLILESASTNQTSMYLCASSLWGTVKETQYFGPGTRLLVL.